This entry lists 15 T cell receptor beta chains sequenced from one sample in a study of beta chain features in type 1 diabetes. Reverse transcription of all isolated RNA meant that expressed TCRB transcripts were sequenced. The repertoire was sequenced with immunoSEQ multiplex PCR; TCRdb's copy has only in-frame clones and lacks some. The profile covers around 140,000 clones, with approximately 10% appearing a single time and 0.7% to 0.85% taken by the ten largest. Their antigens are not known. Study conclusions and caveats: People with Type 1 diabetes carried modestly yet significantly shorter TCRB CDR3s in all four CD4+ subsets.

Input material: central memory CD4+ T cells from blood. The receptors here all came from a young man with type 1 diabetes.

There are a few counts of this clone. This chain joins TRBV4-3 and TRBJ1-1; possibly TRBD1 for D (5 bases). V was clipped by 4 bases and J by 5 bases, with 11 bases between them. Germline V lookup: CDR1 LGHNA, CDR2 YSLEER. The CDR3 spans 13 residues. CDR3 bases: TGCGCCAGCAGCCGGCAGGGTGGGACTGAAGCTTTCTTT. Translating gives CASSRQGGTEAFF.

This clone was found a few times. The V and J genes are TRBV9 and TRBJ2-3; 8 bases align to TRBD2. The CDR3 runs to 13 residues. The J segment lost 6 bases and the V segment lost 7 bases, leaving 7 bases of the junction unmatched. Per germline, CDR1 SGDLS and CDR2 YYNGEE. The CDR3 here is CASESPGGDTQYF. The CDR3 bases are TGTGCCAGCGAGAGCCCGGGGGGGGATACGCAGTATTTT. Filled out from reference TRBV9 and TRBJ2-3, the complete variable domain reads DSGVTQTPKHLITATGQRVTLRCSPRSGDLSVYWYQQSLDQGLQFLIQYYNGEERAKGNILERFSAQQFPDLHSELNLSSLELGDSALYFCASESPGGDTQYFGPGTRLTVL.

J is TRBJ2-3 and V is TRBV12-5; the D gene is possibly TRBD1 (5 bases). CDR1 and CDR2 (germline): LGHNT, FRNRAP. The CDR3 loop spans 13 amino acids. Trimming pared 5 bases from V and 6 bases from J, leaving 12 bases between. The CDR3 coding sequence is TGTGCTAGTGGTAAACAGGATCGCGATACGCAGTATTTT. It encodes CASGKQDRDTQYF.

This chain uses TRBV6-5 with TRBJ2-5; 7 bases agree with TRBD1. V shed 7 bases, J shed 2 bases, and the junction held 4 bases outside the gene matches. Germline V CDR1 and CDR2: MNHEY, SVGAGI. The CDR3 sequence is 13 residues long. In DNA form, the CDR3 reads TGTGCCAGCACCGGGACAGAGCAAGAGACCCAGTACTTC. Translated: CASTGTEQETQYF.

This clone appeared a single time. The chain couples TRBV2 to TRBJ1-2; D uncertain. Germline V gene data show CDR1 as SNHLY and CDR2 as FYNNEI. The V gene lost 5 bases and the J gene lost 5 bases, with 18 bases spanning the gap. This CDR3 comprises 15 residues. The DNA for the CDR3 is TGTGCCAGCAGTCCCGACCGCCCGGAGGCTTATGGCTACACCTTC. Translation gives CASSPDRPEAYGYTF.

This clone was observed a handful of times. The sample carries other DNA sequences with the same CDR3. This chain joins TRBV5-1 and TRBJ2-3; D not resolved. The CDR3 is 14 residues long. Germline V gene data show CDR1 as SGHRS and CDR2 as YFSETQ. Trimming left V 0 bases short and J 6 bases short, with 11 bases between. The CDR3 spells CASSLGGVEDTQYF. The CDR3 bases are TGCGCCAGCAGCTTGGGAGGAGTCGAGGATACGCAGTATTTT. The full variable domain, rest sourced from reference TRBV5-1 and TRBJ2-3, is KAGVTQTPRYLIKTRGQQVTLSCSPISGHRSVSWYQQTPGQGLQFLFEYFSETQRNKGNFPGRFSGRQFSNSRSEMNVSTLELGDSALYLCASSLGGVEDTQYFGPGTRLTVL.

This chain connects TRBV4-3 to TRBJ2-3; TRBD1 matches at 8 bases. The ends lost 4 bases at V and 0 bases at J; junction bases unmatched: 3. The CDR3 spans 15 residues. Germline lookup yields CDR1 LGHNA and CDR2 YSLEER. The CDR3 sequence is CASSPGQDSTDTQYF. The CDR3 region has the DNA TGCGCCAGCAGCCCGGGACAGGACAGCACAGATACGCAGTATTTT.

This clone came up a few times. This rearrangement joins TRBV5-4 to TRBJ1-1, with a tentative D call TRBD1 (6 bases). The CDR3 covers 15 residues. The germline gives CDR1 SGHNT, CDR2 YYREEE (reference sequence). Deletions cut 0 bases from V and 5 bases from J, with 14 bases between. CDR3 nucleotides: TGTGCCAGCAGCTTGGTCTACAGGGAGGGAACTGAAGCTTTCTTT. Its protein is CASSLVYREGTEAFF.

This clone was seen a few times. The V gene is TRBV7-8, the J gene TRBJ1-5; D not certain. Trimming pared 5 bases from V and 9 bases from J, leaving 17 bases between. The CDR3 spans 14 residues. CDR1 is SGHVS and CDR2 is FQNEAQ in the germline V gene. Written as DNA, the CDR3 is TGTGCCAGCAGCCCCATGGAGAGTCGGCGGCCCCAGCATTTT. It yields the protein CASSPMESRRPQHF.

This clone was recorded a few times. The chain employs TRBV30 and TRBJ1-3; no firm D call. Germline V gene lookup returns CDR1 GTSNPN and CDR2 SVGIG (reference sequence). The CDR3 is 13 amino acids. The V end lost 2 bases, the J end lost 0 bases, and 5 bases lay between the germline ends. The CDR3 reads CAWSPVSGNTIYF. In nucleotides, the CDR3 is TGTGCCTGGAGTCCGGTCTCTGGAAACACCATATATTTT.

There are a few counts of this clone. The genes are TRBV5-1 and TRBJ2-3, with a tentative D call TRBD2 (6 bases). Germline CDR1 and CDR2: SGHRS and YFSETQ. The germline V and J ends were trimmed by 2 bases and 5 bases, with 12 bases remaining between them. The CDR3 spans 14 residues. CDR3 sequence reads: CASSLLTSQDTQYF. The CDR3 DNA is TGCGCCAGCAGCTTACTGACTAGTCAAGATACGCAGTATTTT.

DNA of the CDR3: TGTGCCAGCAGCCAACGCCGGGAGCCACAAGATACGCAGTATTTT. Its translation: CASSQRREPQDTQYF. This rearrangement joins TRBV7-9 to TRBJ2-3; maybe TRBD2 (6 bases). CDR1 and CDR2 from the germline V gene are SEHNR and FQNEAQ (reference sequence). The CDR3 is 15 residues long. V lost 5 bases to trimming and J lost 5 bases, with 17 bases between them.

This clone was recorded a few times. The rearrangement uses TRBV10-3 and TRBJ2-1; D might be TRBD2 (5 bases). Trimming shortened V by 5 bases and J by 5 bases, and 19 bases separated the two germline ends. This CDR3 has 16 amino acids. The germline V gene encodes CDR1 ENHRY and CDR2 SYGVKD. The chain's CDR3 is CAISFRLTLGDNEQFF. As DNA, the CDR3 is TGTGCCATCAGTTTCCGACTAACCCTAGGCGACAATGAGCAGTTCTTC.

This clone has just a few counts. This sample includes further DNA sequences coding for the same CDR3. The chain is built from TRBV4-2 and TRBJ2-3; 11 nucleotides align to TRBD2. This CDR3 region has 17 residues. The V gene's germline CDR1 is LGHNA and CDR2 YNFKEQ. V dropped 0 bases and J dropped 2; count of bases not matched to a gene: 4. The CDR3 DNA reads as TGTGCCAGCAGCCAAGATCCACTAGCGGGGGTCACAGATACGCAGTATTTT. It translates to CASSQDPLAGVTDTQYF.

This clone was counted between two and nine times. The gene calls are TRBV29-1 and TRBJ2-1; perhaps TRBD1 as D (6 bases). From germline, CDR1 is SQVTM and CDR2 ANQGSEA. The CDR3 extends over 15 amino acids. Deletions cut 5 bases from V and 0 bases from J, with 14 bases between. CDR3 residues: CSVLRGSSSYNEQFF. The CDR3 DNA is TGCAGCGTTCTAAGGGGGTCGAGCTCCTACAATGAGCAGTTCTTC.